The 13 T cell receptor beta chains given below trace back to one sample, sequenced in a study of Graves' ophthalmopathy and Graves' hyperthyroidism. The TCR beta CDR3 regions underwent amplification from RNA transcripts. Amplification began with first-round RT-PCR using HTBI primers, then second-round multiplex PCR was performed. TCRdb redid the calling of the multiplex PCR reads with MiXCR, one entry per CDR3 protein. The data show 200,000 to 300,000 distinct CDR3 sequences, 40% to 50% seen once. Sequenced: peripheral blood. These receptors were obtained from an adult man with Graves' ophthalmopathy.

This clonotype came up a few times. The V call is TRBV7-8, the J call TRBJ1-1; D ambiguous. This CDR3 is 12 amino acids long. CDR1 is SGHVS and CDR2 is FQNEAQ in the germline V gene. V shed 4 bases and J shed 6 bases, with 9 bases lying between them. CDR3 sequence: CASSSARAEAFF. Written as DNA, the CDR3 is TGTGCCAGCAGCTCGGCCCGGGCTGAAGCTTTCTTT.

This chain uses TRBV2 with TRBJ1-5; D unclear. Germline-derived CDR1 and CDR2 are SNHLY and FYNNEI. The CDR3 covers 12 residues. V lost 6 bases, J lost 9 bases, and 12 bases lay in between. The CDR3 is CASSPRTGPQHF. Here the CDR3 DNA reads TGTGCCAGCAGCCCCAGAACGGGGCCCCAGCATTTT. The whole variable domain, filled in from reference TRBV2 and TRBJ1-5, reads EPEVTQTPSHQVTQMGQEVILRCVPISNHLYFYWYRQILGQKVEFLVSFYNNEISEKSEIFDDQFSVERPDGSNFTLKIRSTKLEDSAMYFCASSPRTGPQHFGDGTRLSIL.

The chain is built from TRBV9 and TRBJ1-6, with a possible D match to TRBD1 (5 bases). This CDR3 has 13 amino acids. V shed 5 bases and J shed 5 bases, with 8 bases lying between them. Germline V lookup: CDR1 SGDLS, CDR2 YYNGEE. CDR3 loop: CASSWDDNSPLHF. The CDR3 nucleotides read TGTGCCAGCAGTTGGGACGATAATTCACCCCTCCACTTT.

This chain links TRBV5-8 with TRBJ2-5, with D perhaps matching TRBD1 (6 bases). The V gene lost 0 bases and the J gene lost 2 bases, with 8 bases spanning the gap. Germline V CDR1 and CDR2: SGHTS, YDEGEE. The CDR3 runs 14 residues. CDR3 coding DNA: TGTGCCAGCAGCTTGGTAGGACAGCAAGAGACCCAGTACTTC. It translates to CASSLVGQQETQYF.

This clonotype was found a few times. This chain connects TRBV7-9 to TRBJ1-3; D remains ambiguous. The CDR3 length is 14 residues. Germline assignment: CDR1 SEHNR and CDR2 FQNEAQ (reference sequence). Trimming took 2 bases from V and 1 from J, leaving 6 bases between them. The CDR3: CASSLRESGNTIYF. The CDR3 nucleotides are TGTGCCAGCAGCTTACGGGAATCTGGAAACACCATATATTTT.

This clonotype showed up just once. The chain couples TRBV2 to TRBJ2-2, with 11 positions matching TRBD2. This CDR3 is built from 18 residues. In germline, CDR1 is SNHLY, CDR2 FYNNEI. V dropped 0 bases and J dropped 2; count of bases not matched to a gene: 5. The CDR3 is CASSEALGLAVNTGELFF. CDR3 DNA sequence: TGTGCCAGCAGTGAAGCGCTGGGACTAGCGGTCAACACCGGGGAGCTGTTTTTT.

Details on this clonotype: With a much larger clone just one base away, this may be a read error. The CDR3 DNA reads TGTGCCAGCAGCTTAGCCCGACAAGGGACCCAGTACTTC. This translates into CASSLARQGTQYF. This chain links TRBV7-2 with TRBJ2-5; D not certain. The germline CDR1 and CDR2 sequences are SGHTA and FQGNSA. The CDR3 is 13 residues long.

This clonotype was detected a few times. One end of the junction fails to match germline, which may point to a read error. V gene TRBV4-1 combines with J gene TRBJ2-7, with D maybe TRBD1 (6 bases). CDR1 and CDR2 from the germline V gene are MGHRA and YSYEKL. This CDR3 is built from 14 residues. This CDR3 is CASSQGQGLDEQYF. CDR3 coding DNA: TGTGCCAGCAGCCAAGGGCAGGGGTTAGACGAGCAGTACTTC.

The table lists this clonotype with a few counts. Here the CDR3 DNA reads TGTGCCAGCACCCGGACAGGGGGCTACGAGCAGTACTTC. It specifies CASTRTGGYEQYF. The rearrangement joins TRBV7-2 to TRBJ2-7; 10 nucleotides align to TRBD1. The germline CDR1 and CDR2 sequences are SGHTA and FQGNSA. CDR3 length: 13 amino acids. With V trimmed by 7 bases and J by 3 bases, 3 bases remained unmatched. The full variable domain, in which reference TRBV7-2 and TRBJ2-7 provide the parts outside the CDR3, is GAGVSQSPSNKVTEKGKDVELRCDPISGHTALYWYRQSLGQGLEFLIYFQGNSAPDKSGLPSDRFSAERTGGSVSTLTIQRTQQEDSAVYLCASTRTGGYEQYFGPGTRLTVT.

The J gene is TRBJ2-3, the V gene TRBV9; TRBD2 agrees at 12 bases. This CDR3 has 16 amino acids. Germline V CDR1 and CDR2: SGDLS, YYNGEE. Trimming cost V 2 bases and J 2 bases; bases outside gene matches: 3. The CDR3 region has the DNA TGTGCCAGCAGCGTCGGACTAGCGGGGAACACAGATACGCAGTATTTT. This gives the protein CASSVGLAGNTDTQYF.

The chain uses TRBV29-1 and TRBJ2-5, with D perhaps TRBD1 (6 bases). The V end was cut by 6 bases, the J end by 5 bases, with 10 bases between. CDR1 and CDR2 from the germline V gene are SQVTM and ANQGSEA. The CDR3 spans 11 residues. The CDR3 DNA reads TGCAGCGTGGTCCAGGGGGAGACCCAGTACTTC. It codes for CSVVQGETQYF.

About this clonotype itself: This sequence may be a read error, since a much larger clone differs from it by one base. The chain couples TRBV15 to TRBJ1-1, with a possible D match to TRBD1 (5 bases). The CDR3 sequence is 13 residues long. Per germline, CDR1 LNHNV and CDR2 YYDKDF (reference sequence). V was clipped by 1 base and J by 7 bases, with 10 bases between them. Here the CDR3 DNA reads TGTGCCACCAGCAGAGCGGACAACCTTGAAGCTTTCTTT. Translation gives CATSRADNLEAFF.

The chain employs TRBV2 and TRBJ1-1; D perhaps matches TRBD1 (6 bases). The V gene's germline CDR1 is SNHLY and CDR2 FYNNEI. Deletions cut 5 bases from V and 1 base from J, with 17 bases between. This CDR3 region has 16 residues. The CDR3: CASSHTTGSPNTEAFF. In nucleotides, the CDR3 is TGTGCCAGCAGTCACACGACAGGCTCGCCGAACACTGAAGCTTTCTTT.